The clone carrying this T cell receptor (beta chain) was found many times. It was RNA transcripts that yielded the amplified TCR beta CDR3 regions. HTBI primers drove first-round RT-PCR of the TCR CDR3. TCRdb processed the multiplex PCR reads anew with MiXCR; each CDR3 protein has one entry. Of 300,000 to 350,000 distinct CDR3 sequences listed, approximately 17% are singletons. V lost 7 bases and J lost 4; bases outside the gene matches: 7. The CDR3 is 14 amino acids. The data derive from a study of T cells in Graves' hyperthyroidism and ophthalmopathy. The chain combines TRBV12-3 or TRBV12-4 with TRBJ1-1; TRBD1 matches at 9 bases. Sequenced input: blood. This TCR came from a man aged 25 to 40 with Graves' hyperthyroidism. CDR3 residues: CASNARDRATEAFF. Here the CDR3 DNA reads TGTGCCAGCAACGCCAGGGACAGGGCCACTGAAGCTTTCTTT.